The source of this TCR beta chain is a study of T cell responses to AZD1222 COVID-19 vaccine. In germline, CDR1 is SEHNR, CDR2 FQNEAQ (reference sequence). V lost 5 bases to trimming and J lost 8 bases, with 11 bases between them. The CDR3 consists of 12 residues. Overall study results and limits: It was only after the peak T cell response that any repertoires were sampled.

Turning to this clone: Antigen unknown.

The protocol was immunoSEQ multiplex PCR, while the TCRdb copy is restricted to in-frame clones and leaves out a portion. In the table there are roughly 99,000 clones, 90% to 95% of which are singletons. The genes are TRBV7-9 and TRBJ2-3; D might be TRBD2 (5 bases). This clonotype originated in an adult who received the AZD1222 COVID-19 vaccine. The sequencing here drew on peripheral blood, taken 28 days after the second AZD1222 dose. The CDR3 region is CASSVGLFTQYF. The CDR3 DNA is TGTGCCAGCAGCGTCGGACTGTTTACGCAGTATTTT.